This TCR beta chain is drawn from a study of monozygotic twins with inflammatory bowel disease. The CDR3 extends over 15 amino acids. The germline gives CDR1 SGHNT, CDR2 YYREEE (reference sequence). Study-level findings and limits: Researchers report that IBD patients shared fewer clonotypes with others than healthy twins, especially amid disease activity.

Worth noting for this clonotype: As yet, its antigen is unknown.

Starting material for each TCR library was about 3.5 ug of total RNA. TCRdb reprocessed the 5' RACE reads and reports one entry per CDR3 protein, with no DNA. The sample table includes around 230,000 distinct CDR3 sequences. Total RNA was isolated from whole blood without T cell sorting. This clonotype was obtained from a human donor with ulcerative colitis or Crohn's disease, or a healthy co-twin of an affected twin (not recorded which). Source material: blood. The V and J genes are TRBV5-4 and TRBJ2-2; TCRdb picks TRBD2, but there is no DNA to check that call. CDR3 amino acids: CASSALAGGPGELFF.